Presented here are 14 T cell receptor beta chains from one specimen sequenced in a study of T cell repertoires in cytomegalovirus infection (dated by TCRdb to the late 2010s). Sequencing took place on an Illumina HiSeq 1500. Clones were called with MiXCR by TCRdb after fastp trimmed the public reads at Q25, and only in-frame beta chains were retained. Entries that share a CDR3 protein sequence are merged under the most common genes and DNA. Present in this sample are 250,000 to 400,000 distinct CDR3 sequences, about 25% of which were seen just once. The biggest ten clones account for about 14% of the sample. Which antigens these TCRs recognize remains unknown. Read against the paper, the sample's treatment or condition label means: in vitro stimulation with specific CMV peptide epitopes to enrich CMV-specific T cells. The material sequenced was cultured PBMCs, taken from culture after CMV antigen stimulation. The receptor set was obtained from a human donor in good health (CMV status not recorded). Some clones in this sample may be carry-over from other donors' samples.

V gene TRBV19 combines with J gene TRBJ1-2, with 8 bases fitting TRBD1. There are 16 residues in the CDR3. The J segment lost 0 bases and the V segment lost 5 bases, leaving 8 bases of the junction unmatched. CDR1 is LNHDA, CDR2 SQIVND, per germline (reference sequence). The CDR3 loop is CASSLRTGTTNYGYTF. The CDR3 DNA reads TGTGCCAGTAGTCTCCGGACAGGGACCACTAACTATGGCTACACCTTC. Variable domain in full (rest from reference TRBV19 and TRBJ1-2): DGGITQSPKYLFRKEGQNVTLSCEQNLNHDAMYWYRQDPGQGLRLIYYSQIVNDFQKGDIAEGYSVSREKKESFPLTVTSAQKNPTAFYLCASSLRTGTTNYGYTFGSGTRLTVV.

This clonotype was recorded many times. This chain connects TRBV7-2 to TRBJ1-2; D unclear. V gave up 2 bases and J gave up 7 bases, with 14 bases separating them. Germline CDR1 is SGHTA and CDR2 is FQGNSA. The CDR3 runs to 14 residues. The CDR3 DNA reads TGTGCCAGCAGCTTAACTGTCGGCGTGAGTGGCTACACCTTC. Translating gives CASSLTVGVSGYTF.

The chain joins TRBV7-8 to TRBJ1-6; D is uncertain. V gave up 5 bases and J gave up 10 bases, with 12 bases separating them. CDR3 length equals 13 residues. The germline V gene has CDR1 SGHVS and CDR2 FQNEAQ. Written as DNA, the CDR3 is TGTGCCAGCAGCGGGAGCGGGGTATCACCCCTCCACTTT. Its translation is CASSGSGVSPLHF. Full variable domain (missing parts from reference TRBV7-8 and TRBJ1-6): GAGVSQSPRYKVAKRGQDVALRCDPISGHVSLFWYQQALGQGPEFLTYFQNEAQLDKSGLPSDRFFAERPEGSVSTLKIQRTQQEDSAVYLCASSGSGVSPLHFGNGTRLTVT.

The chain uses TRBV6-6 and TRBJ1-1; D ambiguous. Per the germline V gene, CDR1 is MNHNY and CDR2 is SVGAGI (reference sequence). CDR3 length equals 16 residues. The V end lost 6 bases, the J end lost 1 base, and 18 bases lay between the germline ends. In nucleotides, the CDR3 is TGTGCCAGCAGCTCCAGACCAAGGGTGGGGAACACTGAAGCTTTCTTT. This encodes CASSSRPRVGNTEAFF.

This chain connects TRBV7-9 to TRBJ1-1, with no clear D. V was clipped by 3 bases and J by 0 bases, with 8 bases between them. This CDR3 has 14 residues. Germline CDR1 is SEHNR and CDR2 is FQNEAQ (reference sequence). CDR3 bases: TGTGCCAGCAGCTTTCCCCTTGTGAACACTGAAGCTTTCTTT. Its translation is CASSFPLVNTEAFF.

V and J are TRBV6-5 and TRBJ2-7; maybe TRBD1 (6 bases). Germline CDR1 is MNHEY and CDR2 is SVGAGI. CDR3 length equals 14 residues. V was shortened by 4 bases and J by 0 bases, with 10 bases between the two germline ends. Here the CDR3 reads CASSSTGISYEQYF. The DNA for the CDR3 is TGTGCCAGCAGTTCCACAGGGATCTCCTACGAGCAGTACTTC.

The V gene is TRBV4-1, the J gene TRBJ1-2, with D possibly matching TRBD1 (6 bases). Germline CDR1 is MGHRA and CDR2 is YSYEKL. This CDR3 has 16 amino acids. Trimming removed 4 bases from V and 1 base from J, with 16 bases in between. Here the CDR3 DNA reads TGCGCCAGCAGCCCATTGACAGGCTTTGGTAACTATGGCTACACCTTC. It yields the protein CASSPLTGFGNYGYTF.

This clonotype came up many times. This sequence joins TRBV7-2 and TRBJ2-3; D may match TRBD1 or TRBD2 (6 bases each). The CDR3 sequence is 15 residues long. V lost 2 bases and J lost 4, with 13 bases in between. CDR1 is SGHTA and CDR2 is FQGNSA in the germline V gene. The CDR3 DNA sequence: TGTGCCAGCAGCTTAAGAGGGGGGCAGGCAGATACGCAGTATTTT. Protein: CASSLRGGQADTQYF.

This chain joins TRBV4-1 and TRBJ2-5; TRBD1 agrees at 7 bases. Germline CDR1 is MGHRA and CDR2 is YSYEKL. This CDR3 spans 17 amino acids. After removal of 0 bases from V and 1 base from J, the junction contained 8 bases not matched to a gene. CDR3 in amino acids: CASSQDPPDRSQETQYF. CDR3 DNA sequence: TGCGCCAGCAGCCAAGATCCTCCGGACAGGTCCCAAGAGACCCAGTACTTC.

There are many counts of this clonotype. The V call is TRBV7-8, the J call TRBJ2-2, with 7 nucleotides matching TRBD1. Looked up from germline, CDR1 is SGHVS and CDR2 is FQNEAQ. The CDR3 length is 16 residues. V lost 1 base and J lost 2; bases outside the gene matches: 4. The CDR3 is CASSLVPGGNTGELFF. The CDR3 DNA sequence: TGTGCCAGCAGCTTAGTCCCAGGGGGAAACACCGGGGAGCTGTTTTTT.

In this sample, this clonotype turned up a few times. V is TRBV20-1 and J is TRBJ1-5, with D uncertain. Trimming removed 3 bases at V and 8 bases at J, with 5 bases between. CDR1 is DFQATT and CDR2 is SNEGSKA in the germline V gene (reference sequence). CDR3 length equals 10 residues. The CDR3 DNA reads TGCAGTGCTAGTGACGAGCCCCAGCATTTT. This sequence encodes CSASDEPQHF.

This clonotype was seen many times. The chain carries TRBV11-3 and TRBJ1-2; 7 nucleotides agree with TRBD1. CDR1 is SGHNT, CDR2 YENEEA, per germline. This CDR3 spans 16 amino acids. V lost 3 bases and J lost 0; bases outside the gene matches: 7. The CDR3 protein is CASSFNGGTANYGYTF. DNA of the CDR3: TGTGCCAGCAGCTTCAATGGGGGGACAGCTAACTATGGCTACACCTTC. Full variable domain (outside the CDR3, taken from reference TRBV11-3 and TRBJ1-2): EAGVVQSPRYKIIEKKQPVAFWCNPISGHNTLYWYLQNLGQGPELLIRYENEEAVDDSQLPKDRFSAERLKGVDSTLKIQPAELGDSAVYLCASSFNGGTANYGYTFGSGTRLTVV.

The chain employs TRBV7-3 and TRBJ2-1; TRBD2 matches 8 bases. CDR1 is SGHTA and CDR2 is FQGTGA in the germline V gene. J gave up 8 bases and V 3 bases, and 6 bases lay outside the gene matches. The CDR3 runs to 14 residues. The CDR3 reads CASSLELAADEQFF. CDR3 in DNA: TGTGCCAGCAGCTTGGAACTAGCGGCGGATGAGCAGTTCTTC.

This clonotype was counted only a few times. The J gene is TRBJ2-3, the V gene TRBV7-2; 11 positions agree with TRBD2. Germline V lookup: CDR1 SGHTA, CDR2 FQGNSA. With 3 bases clipped from V and 4 bases from J, the junction kept 6 bases outside the gene matches. This CDR3 is built from 16 residues. This CDR3 reads CASSLGSGLAADTQYF. CDR3 nucleotide sequence: TGTGCCAGCAGCTTGGGGTCGGGACTAGCGGCAGATACGCAGTATTTT.